These 19 T cell receptor beta chains originate from one sample sequenced in a study of T cells in Graves' hyperthyroidism and ophthalmopathy. The TCR beta CDR3 regions underwent amplification using RNA transcripts as the source. Initially, a first-round RT-PCR of the TCR CDR3 employed the HTBI primer set. TCRdb reprocessed the multiplex PCR reads with MiXCR, giving one entry per CDR3 protein. The sample has some 580,000 distinct CDR3 sequences; 15% to 20% are singletons. Source material: blood. The receptor set was obtained from a woman aged 40 to 50 with Graves' ophthalmopathy.

V usage is TRBV5-8 and J usage is TRBJ1-1; D unclear. This CDR3 region has 12 residues. V was cut by 4 bases and J by 10 bases, with 14 bases left in between. Germline values: CDR1 SGHTS, CDR2 YDEGEE. The CDR3 DNA is TGTGCCAGCAGCAGGAAGGGCTCGACAGCTTTCTTT. Protein: CASSRKGSTAFF.

This clonotype was detected only a few times. This sequence joins TRBV7-9 and TRBJ2-1, with 8 nucleotides matching TRBD2. Germline lookup yields CDR1 SEHNR and CDR2 FQNEAQ (reference sequence). V was pared by 3 bases and J by 0 bases, with 7 bases of the junction left unmatched. The CDR3 is 17 amino acids. CDR3 bases: TGTGCCAGCAGCTTTCCCCTTAGCGGGGACTCCTACAATGAGCAGTTCTTC. It translates to CASSFPLSGDSYNEQFF. Full variable domain (remainder filled in from reference TRBV7-9 and TRBJ2-1): DTGVSQNPRHKITKRGQNVTFRCDPISEHNRLYWYRQTLGQGPEFLTYFQNEAQLEKSRLLSDRFSAERPKGSFSTLEIQRTEQGDSAMYLCASSFPLSGDSYNEQFFGPGTRLTVL.

V is TRBV12-5 and J is TRBJ1-2, with 7 positions matching TRBD1. The CDR3 contains 16 residues. Per germline, CDR1 LGHNT and CDR2 FRNRAP. V lost 5 bases to trimming and J lost 4 bases; unmatched junction nucleotides: 13. This CDR3 is CASGGTVGPSGYGYTF. CDR3 bases: TGTGCTAGTGGTGGGACAGTCGGACCCTCTGGCTATGGCTACACCTTC.

This clonotype was seen only a few times. CDR3 nucleotides: TGCAGCTCGATGGGGGAGCGGAGCCTGGGAGAGACCCAGTACTTC. The encoded protein is CSSMGERSLGETQYF. This rearrangement joins TRBV29-1 to TRBJ2-5; D may correspond to TRBD1 or TRBD2 (5 bases each). CDR1 SQVTM and CDR2 ANQGSEA come from the germline V gene. Trimming cost V 8 bases and J 4 bases, with 23 bases left between them. The CDR3 has 15 amino acids.

CDR3 bases: TGTGCCAGCAGCGATCTCGACGATGGGGAAGTCTATGGCTACACCTTC. Translated: CASSDLDDGEVYGYTF. The gene calls are TRBV9 and TRBJ1-2; no clear D. The V end was cut by 3 bases, the J end by 4 bases, with 19 bases between. Germline loops: CDR1 SGDLS, CDR2 YYNGEE. The CDR3 length is 16 residues.

Ten or more counts support this clonotype. The rearrangement joins TRBV20-1 to TRBJ1-1; TRBD1 might be the D (6 bases). CDR1 and CDR2 from the germline V gene are DFQATT and SNEGSKA (reference sequence). V was pared by 3 bases and J by 4 bases, with 27 bases between. This CDR3 has 18 residues. In nucleotides, the CDR3 is TGCAGTGCTAGCCCCCTCGGGAGGGGGTATGATTTAGGCACTGAAGCTTTCTTT. Protein: CSASPLGRGYDLGTEAFF.

This clonotype was detected a few times. The chain recombines TRBV12-3 or TRBV12-4 with TRBJ2-1; 7 nucleotides align to TRBD2. The V and J ends lost 5 bases and 4 bases, in that order; junction bases with no gene match: 8. The CDR3 is 15 amino acids. Here the CDR3 reads CASSRASGSYNEQFF. The CDR3 DNA is TGTGCCAGCAGTCGAGCTAGCGGCTCATACAATGAGCAGTTCTTC.

This clonotype was counted ten times or more. The chain combines TRBV6-5 with TRBJ2-2; no reliable D call. Germline lookup yields CDR1 MNHEY and CDR2 SVGAGI. This CDR3 region has 15 residues. With 0 bases removed from V and 1 base from J, the gap between germline ends came to 6 bases. This chain's CDR3 is CASSYSTGNTGELFF. CDR3 nucleotide sequence: TGTGCCAGCAGTTACTCGACTGGGAACACCGGGGAGCTGTTTTTT.

Of note for this clonotype: One end of the junction varies from germline; a read error may be responsible. This chain connects TRBV29-1 to TRBJ1-6, with unresolved D. Germline values: CDR1 SQVTM, CDR2 ANQGSEA. The CDR3 loop spans 15 amino acids. For the CDR3, the DNA is TGCAGCGTGGAAGAGGGATTTTCCTATAATTCACCCCTCCACTTT. Translation: CSVEEGFSYNSPLHF.

This clonotype appeared a few times. The chain links TRBV29-1 to TRBJ2-3; D gene ambiguous. This CDR3 contains 14 residues. Trimming stripped 4 bases from V and 0 bases from J, with 11 bases between. From germline, CDR1 is SQVTM and CDR2 ANQGSEA. In nucleotides, the CDR3 is TGCAGCGTTGCGGTGTCTACTAGCACAGATACGCAGTATTTT. This translates into CSVAVSTSTDTQYF.

This clonotype was counted at least ten times. The chain uses TRBV28 and TRBJ2-3; 10 bases agree with TRBD1. The CDR3 consists of 16 residues. Unmatched junction bases numbered 4, after V lost 2 bases and J lost 2 bases. The germline gives CDR1 MDHEN, CDR2 SYDVKM. The CDR3 sequence: CASSLVGTGDTDTQYF. Written as DNA, the CDR3 is TGTGCCAGCAGTTTAGTGGGGACAGGGGACACAGATACGCAGTATTTT.

This clonotype was counted many times. V and J are TRBV3-1 and TRBJ1-1; D is unclear. V lost 3 bases and J lost 7, with 12 bases in between. Per the germline V gene, CDR1 is LGHDT and CDR2 is YNNKEL (reference sequence). The CDR3 spans 13 residues. For the CDR3, the DNA is TGTGCCAGCAGCCACGGTAGGAGAGATGAAGCTTTCTTT. The encoded protein is CASSHGRRDEAFF.

This clonotype was detected many times. V usage is TRBV2 and J usage is TRBJ2-3; TRBD2 matches at 7 bases. This CDR3 has 14 amino acids. V lost 9 bases, J lost 7 bases, and 13 bases stayed unmatched. Looked up from germline, CDR1 is SNHLY and CDR2 is FYNNEI. The CDR3 region is CASAGTTTSHTQYF. The CDR3 nucleotides read TGTGCCAGTGCCGGGACTACCACCAGTCATACGCAGTATTTT.

The gene calls are TRBV18 and TRBJ2-3, with D possibly being TRBD1 (6 bases). The CDR3 spans 14 residues. V was cut by 2 bases and J by 4 bases, with 10 bases left in between. The V gene's germline CDR1 is KGHSH and CDR2 LQKENI. This CDR3 is CASSPGQSADTQYF. The DNA of the CDR3 is TGTGCCAGCTCACCAGGACAGAGCGCAGATACGCAGTATTTT.

The CDR3 loop reads CASSQGESGGYNEQFF. CDR3 nucleotides: TGCGCCAGCAGCCAAGGGGAGTCGGGCGGGTACAATGAGCAGTTCTTC. The rearrangement uses TRBV4-1 and TRBJ2-1, with a possible D match to TRBD2 (5 bases). Deletions cut 1 base from V and 4 bases from J, with 14 bases between. Germline lookup yields CDR1 MGHRA and CDR2 YSYEKL. The CDR3 has 16 amino acids.

This clonotype was detected only a few times. The genes are TRBV6-5 and TRBJ1-2; D unresolved. The CDR3 runs 13 residues. V lost 4 bases and J lost 4, with 10 bases in between. Germline CDR1 and CDR2: MNHEY and SVGAGI. CDR3 residues: CASSLDGIYGYTF. CDR3 DNA: TGTGCCAGCAGTTTGGACGGAATCTATGGCTACACCTTC.

This clonotype was seen ten or more times. The CDR3 nucleotides are TGTGCCAGCAGCTTTTTGGTAGTAGGGGGTGAGCAGTTCTTC. Its translation is CASSFLVVGGEQFF. The chain recombines TRBV5-5 with TRBJ2-1; tentative D call: TRBD1 (6 bases). Trimming stripped 2 bases from V and 9 bases from J, with 15 bases between. This CDR3 contains 14 residues. Germline lookup yields CDR1 SGHKS and CDR2 YYEKEE (reference sequence).

This clonotype was counted many times. This rearrangement joins TRBV12-5 to TRBJ1-1; TRBD1 aligns across 10 bases. Trimming removed 2 bases from V and 3 bases from J; junction bases left unmatched: 9. Germline lookup yields CDR1 LGHNT and CDR2 FRNRAP. The CDR3 is made up of 17 amino acids. CDR3 sequence reads: CASGLFVGGQGDTEAFF. DNA for the CDR3: TGTGCTAGTGGTTTGTTTGTTGGCGGACAGGGGGACACTGAAGCTTTCTTT.

This clonotype was recorded at least ten times. The CDR3 loop is CASSFLTSGSEYNEQFF. In DNA form, the CDR3 reads TGTGCCAGCAGCTTTTTGACTAGCGGAAGTGAATACAATGAGCAGTTCTTC. This chain uses TRBV5-5 with TRBJ2-1; 9 bases match TRBD2. The V and J ends lost 2 bases and 4 bases, in that order; junction bases with no gene match: 10. The CDR3 sequence is 17 residues long. The germline V gene encodes CDR1 SGHKS and CDR2 YYEKEE (reference sequence).